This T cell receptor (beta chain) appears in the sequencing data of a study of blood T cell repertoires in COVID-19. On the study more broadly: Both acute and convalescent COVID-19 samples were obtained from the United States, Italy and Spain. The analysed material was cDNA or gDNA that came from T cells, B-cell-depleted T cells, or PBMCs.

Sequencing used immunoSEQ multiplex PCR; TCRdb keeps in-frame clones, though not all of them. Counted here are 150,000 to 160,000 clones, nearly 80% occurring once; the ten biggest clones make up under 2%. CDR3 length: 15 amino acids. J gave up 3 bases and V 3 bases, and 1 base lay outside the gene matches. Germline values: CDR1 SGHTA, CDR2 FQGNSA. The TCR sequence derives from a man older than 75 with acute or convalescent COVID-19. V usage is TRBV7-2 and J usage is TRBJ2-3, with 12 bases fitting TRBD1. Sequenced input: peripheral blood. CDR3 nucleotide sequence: TGTGCCAGCAGCTTGGGACAGGGGGCAACAGATACGCAGTATTTT. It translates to CASSLGQGATDTQYF.